This T cell receptor beta chain originates from a study of T cell responses to AZD1222 COVID-19 vaccine. TCRdb's table, derived via immunoSEQ multiplex PCR, lists solely in-frame clones and lacks some. This table has roughly 120,000 clones, around nine tenths appearing once. The source is an adult who received the AZD1222 COVID-19 vaccine. This specimen was peripheral blood, taken 28 days after the second AZD1222 dose.

For the CDR3, the DNA is TGTGCCAGCAGTGACAGCAATGAGCAGTTCTTC. As protein: CASSDSNEQFF. This chain connects TRBV27 to TRBJ2-1, with a tentative D call TRBD1 (5 bases). Trimming left V 5 bases short and J 6 bases short, with 5 bases between. CDR1 and CDR2 (germline): MNHEY, SMNVEV (reference sequence). This CDR3 comprises 11 residues.